A single sample gave rise to the 32 T cell receptor beta chains below, sequenced in a study of tumor-infiltrating lymphocytes in primary liver carcinoma. Bulk tissue was left unsorted, and RNA and DNA were co-extracted from 20-30 mg of it. Priming with a constant-region primer yielded TCR beta cDNA from roughly 500 ng total RNA. A slightly modified ARM-PCR protocol with three nested multiplex PCR rounds produced these TCR beta libraries. Each of the first two PCR rounds ran roughly 9 cycles with TRBV1-TRBV30 forward and C-beta reverse primers. MiXCR was run by TCRdb on the multiplex PCR reads, yielding one entry per CDR3 protein. The sample includes 99,000 or so distinct CDR3 sequences, around 83% of them seen just once. The sample was liver tumor tissue from sampling region 3. The subset is: tumor region T3, left-lateral pole. The origin of the receptors is a man aged 40-55 years with primary liver carcinoma and hepatitis B virus infection.

For this clonotype: This CDR3 is missing its conserved last phenylalanine or tryptophan, likely due to a read error. The DNA is left out, because the CDR3 cannot be placed on it with certainty; the CDR3 is given as TCRdb lists it. The V and J genes are TRBV29-1 and TRBJ1-5. The CDR3 has 12 residues if both end residues are counted. Germline V gene sequence: CDR1 SQVTM, CDR2 ANQGSEA. CDR3 protein: CSVGGDNQPQHS.

In the case of this clonotype: Sequence at one end of the junction differs from germline and may be a read error. The genes are TRBV11-2 and TRBJ2-2, with 7 bases identical to TRBD2. The CDR3 length is 16 residues. CDR1 is SGHAT and CDR2 is FQNNGV in the germline V gene. The CDR3 region has the DNA TGTGCCAGCAGCCGAGCGGGGAAAGGGAACACCGAGGAGCTGTTTTTT. Translated: CASSRAGKGNTEELFF.

Concerning this clonotype itself: One end of the junction is discordant with germline, which a read error may explain. The chain has TRBV7-3 and TRBJ2-1; 13 bases align to TRBD2. This CDR3 contains 16 residues. Germline V gene lookup returns CDR1 SGHTA and CDR2 FQGTGA. CDR3 DNA sequence: TGTGCCAGCAGCTTAGGGGGGACTAGCGGGGTCAATGAGCAGATCTTC. It translates to CASSLGGTSGVNEQIF.

Remarks on this clonotype: A read error is likely, as this CDR3 ends without the conserved phenylalanine or tryptophan. V gene TRBV6-1 combines with J gene TRBJ2-7; D might be TRBD1 or TRBD2, each matching 5 bases. Looked up from germline, CDR1 is MNHNS and CDR2 is SASEGT. The CDR3 covers 16 residues. V was cut by 2 bases and J by 4 bases, with 18 bases left in between. DNA of the CDR3: TGTGCCAGCAGTGAAAGGTTGGGGACGGTGGGGTACGAGCAGTACTCT. Its protein is CASSERLGTVGYEQYS.

This clonotype occurred many times. The V call is TRBV6-6, the J call TRBJ2-2, with D perhaps TRBD1 (5 bases). Germline V gives CDR1 MNHNY, CDR2 SVGAGI (reference sequence). CDR3 length equals 18 residues. V lost 2 bases to trimming and J lost 4 bases, with 20 bases between them. The chain's CDR3 is CASSYPLRQGVATGELFF. The DNA of the CDR3 is TGTGCCAGCAGTTACCCCCTGCGCCAAGGGGTTGCCACCGGGGAGCTGTTTTTT.

With regard to this clonotype: A read error may account for a junction end that differs from germline. This chain joins TRBV29-1 and TRBJ2-2; TRBD1 matches 7 bases. CDR3 length equals 13 residues. CDR1 and CDR2 (germline): SQVTM, ANQGSEA. CDR3 loop: CSVEITGAGELLF. DNA of the CDR3: TGCAGCGTTGAGATAACAGGGGCCGGGGAGCTGCTTTTC.

Comments on this clonotype: At one end the junction does not follow the germline gene, possibly because of a read error. The rearrangement links TRBV6-6 to TRBJ2-7; 8 positions agree with TRBD2. Germline-derived CDR1 and CDR2 are MNHNY and SVGAGI (reference sequence). The CDR3 runs to 15 residues. In nucleotides, the CDR3 is TGTGCCGGCAGTTCTACTAGCGGATATGACTACGGGCAGTACTTC. Its translation is CAGSSTSGYDYGQYF.

Comments on this clonotype: The junction and the germline gene differ at one end; a read error may be behind it. This rearrangement joins TRBV11-1 to TRBJ2-3; D is tentatively TRBD1 or TRBD2 (5 bases each). Germline assignment: CDR1 SGHAT and CDR2 FQDESV (reference sequence). The CDR3 is 19 amino acids. DNA for the CDR3: TGCGCCAGCAGCACTGGGGGAAGCTCTGTTGGAGCCCGCACAGATACGCAGTTTTTT. Translating gives CASSTGGSSVGARTDTQFF.

Regarding this clonotype: It is likely a read error, because the conserved phenylalanine at the end of the CDR3 is missing. The chain combines TRBV4-3 with TRBJ1-1; TRBD1 is a possible D gene (5 bases). The CDR3 has 12 residues. Germline V CDR1 and CDR2: LGHNA, YSLEER. The CDR3 sequence is CASSQGNTEAFS. The DNA of the CDR3 is TGTGCCAGCAGCCAGGGAAACACTGAAGCTTTCTCT.

The chain joins TRBV11-1 to TRBJ1-1, with D hard to call. The CDR3 spans 13 residues. Germline V lookup: CDR1 SGHAT, CDR2 FQDESV (reference sequence). The CDR3 sequence is CVNSLNRNTEAFF. For the CDR3, the DNA is TGTGTCAACAGTTTAAACCGGAACACTGAAGCTTTCTTT.

About this clonotype itself: An end of the junction differs from the germline gene, which may be a read error. The V gene is TRBV5-4, the J gene TRBJ1-6; a weak D match, TRBD1 (5 bases). The germline CDR1 and CDR2 sequences are SGHNT and YYREEE (reference sequence). There are 16 residues in the CDR3. The CDR3 nucleotides read TGTGCCAGCAGCTTGGCTTCCGGGACCGGAAGCTCACCCTTCCACTTT. Its protein is CASSLASGTGSSPFHF.

The chain uses TRBV6-6 and TRBJ1-2; D gene ambiguous. Between the trimmed V and J ends, which lost 5 bases and 10 bases, there was a span of 20 bases. This CDR3 contains 14 residues. Per germline, CDR1 MNHNY and CDR2 SVGAGI (reference sequence). This CDR3 reads CASSTRTRTVDYTF. For the CDR3, the DNA is TGTGCCAGCAGTACAAGGACGCGGACGGTCGACTACACCTTC.

Notes on this clonotype: This could be a read error, since a much larger clone is one nucleotide away. V gene TRBV5-6 combines with J gene TRBJ2-7, with a possible D match to TRBD1 (6 bases). V was pared by 4 bases and J by 0 bases, with 17 bases between. This CDR3 has 16 residues. Per germline, CDR1 SGHDT and CDR2 YYEEEE. The chain's CDR3 is CASSRGRQDISYEQYF. In DNA form, the CDR3 reads TGTGCCAGCAGCCGAGGTCGACAGGATATCTCCTACGAGCAGTACTTC.

This clonotype was observed a few times. Without the conserved terminal phenylalanine or tryptophan, this CDR3 likely stems from a read error. V and J are TRBV29-1 and TRBJ1-5; a possible D gene is TRBD1 (6 bases). The CDR3 spans 13 residues. The ends were cut back, 8 bases at V and 4 bases at J, with 15 bases in the middle. In germline, CDR1 is SQVTM, CDR2 ANQGSEA. The CDR3 DNA sequence: TGCAGCACTGGAGGGGGAGCGAATCAGCCCCAGCATTCT. As protein: CSTGGGANQPQHS.

This clonotype is judged medium-sized (0.01 to 0.1%). The genes are TRBV6-2 or TRBV6-3 and TRBJ2-3; either TRBD1 or TRBD2 may fit D (5 bases each). The V end was cut by 5 bases, the J end by 5 bases, with 14 bases between. This CDR3 is 14 amino acids long. In germline, CDR1 is MNHEY, CDR2 SVGEGT. CDR3 bases: TGTGCCAGCAGTCGGGGCGGCGCCGGAGATACGCAGTATTTT. Amino acid sequence: CASSRGGAGDTQYF.

In the case of this clonotype: One junction end does not reproduce the germline sequence, and a read error may be involved. This rearrangement joins TRBV18 to TRBJ2-7, with D perhaps TRBD1 (6 bases). Germline loops: CDR1 KGHSH, CDR2 LQKENI. The CDR3 runs 15 residues. CDR3 protein: CAISPRGIESYEQYF. The DNA for the CDR3 is TGTGCCATCTCACCCAGGGGAATTGAGTCCTACGAGCAGTACTTC.

Details on this clonotype: The junction and the germline gene differ at one end; a read error may be behind it. The chain links TRBV25-1 to TRBJ2-3, with D hard to call. Germline lookup yields CDR1 MGHDK and CDR2 SYGVNS. The CDR3 totals 11 residues. The DNA of the CDR3 is TGTACCAGCAGTACCCTGGATACGCAGTATTTT. Translating it yields CTSSTLDTQYF.

As regards this clonotype: Compared with germline, one end of the junction differs, possibly owing to a read error. The CDR3 DNA follows: TGTACCAGCAGCAAAACCCCGGGACTAGCGGGAGAGCCAGATACGCAGTATTTT. Protein sequence: CTSSKTPGLAGEPDTQYF. The gene calls are TRBV12-3 or TRBV12-4 and TRBJ2-3; 14 bases align to TRBD2. The CDR3 is made up of 18 amino acids.

This clonotype was counted between two and nine times. This may come from a read error, since a much larger clone is one base off. The rearrangement joins TRBV6-2 or TRBV6-3 to TRBJ2-2, with 10 nucleotides matching TRBD1. The CDR3 spans 15 residues. From germline, CDR1 is MNHEY and CDR2 SVGEGT. The CDR3 bases are TGTGCCAACAGTCCGGGGGACAGGGGCGCCGGGGAGCTGTTTTTT. Protein: CANSPGDRGAGELFF.

Concerning this clonotype: One end of the junction does not line up with germline, which may come from a read error. The rearrangement links TRBV4-2 to TRBJ2-6; D is ambiguous. Germline values: CDR1 LGHNA, CDR2 YNFKEQ. CDR3 length: 16 amino acids. The CDR3 sequence: CASSQEASFGVNVLTF. The CDR3 region has the DNA TGTGCCAGCAGCCAAGAAGCAAGCTTTGGGGTCAACGTCCTGACTTTC.

The chain has TRBV5-8 and TRBJ2-5, with D unclear. Germline lookup yields CDR1 SGHTS and CDR2 YDEGEE. Trimming stripped 7 bases from V and 5 bases from J, with 18 bases between. This CDR3 region has 14 residues. CDR3 sequence reads: CASPRTRLRETQYF. The CDR3 nucleotides are TGTGCCAGCCCCCGGACCCGTCTCAGGGAGACCCAGTACTTC. Together with reference TRBV5-8 and TRBJ2-5, the CDR3 gives the full variable domain: EAGVTQSPTHLIKTRGQQATLRCSPISGHTSVYWYQQALGLGLQFLLWYDEGEERNRGNFPPRFSGRQFPNYSSELNVNALELEDSALYLCASPRTRLRETQYFGPGTRLLVL.

Details on this clonotype: A read error may account for a junction end that differs from germline. The V gene is TRBV4-2, the J gene TRBJ2-5; possible D gene TRBD2, 6 bases. Germline V gene data show CDR1 as LGHNA and CDR2 as YNFKEQ. The CDR3 runs to 19 residues. The CDR3 protein is CPSSQDRLVAEGPGETQYF. In nucleotides, the CDR3 is TGTCCCAGCAGCCAAGATCGGTTGGTAGCGGAAGGGCCCGGGGAGACCCAATACTTC.

This chain connects TRBV9 to TRBJ2-1, with 8 positions matching TRBD1. Germline trimming cut 3 bases from V and 8 bases from J; bases unmatched to any gene: 7. The CDR3 sequence is 14 residues long. Germline V gene data show CDR1 as SGDLS and CDR2 as YYNGEE. The DNA of the CDR3 is TGTGCCAGCAGCGCACTCCCAGGGGGCGATGAGCAGTTCTTC. This codes for CASSALPGGDEQFF. Full variable domain (missing parts from reference TRBV9 and TRBJ2-1): DSGVTQTPKHLITATGQRVTLRCSPRSGDLSVYWYQQSLDQGLQFLIQYYNGEERAKGNILERFSAQQFPDLHSELNLSSLELGDSALYFCASSALPGGDEQFFGPGTRLTVL.

Comment on this clonotype: The conserved phenylalanine or tryptophan normally closing the CDR3 is absent here, so this likely arose from a read error. It is unclear where the CDR3 begins or ends on the DNA, so no DNA is shown, and the CDR3 is as TCRdb lists it. V and J are TRBV29-1 and TRBJ2-1; TRBD1 is taken as the D call from the table, unchecked against the DNA. Germline loops: CDR1 SQVTM, CDR2 ANQGSEA. The CDR3 region is 13 residues in length, termini included. The chain's CDR3 is CSAAGTSYNELFL.

The chain recombines TRBV5-1 with TRBJ2-2; TRBD1 is a possible D gene (6 bases). This CDR3 contains 15 residues. Germline lookup yields CDR1 SGHRS and CDR2 YFSETQ. Trimming stripped 4 bases from V and 11 bases from J, with 21 bases between. The CDR3 bases are TGCGCCAGCAGCCACGGGACACCCCACATCGGAGAGCTGTTTTTT. Encoded protein: CASSHGTPHIGELFF.

The chain combines TRBV29-1 with TRBJ1-1, with D unclear. V dropped 5 bases and J dropped 5 bases, with 21 bases sitting between them. The CDR3 sequence is 15 residues long. From germline, CDR1 is SQVTM and CDR2 ANQGSEA. As DNA, the CDR3 is TGCAGCGTTTCAGCATGGTGGGAAATGGGAACTGAAGCTTTCTTT. Translating it yields CSVSAWWEMGTEAFF.

On this clonotype itself: At one boundary the junction diverges from the germline segment, which might be a read error. The V and J genes are TRBV29-1 and TRBJ2-6; D is possibly TRBD2 (5 bases). The CDR3 is 16 residues long. The germline CDR1 and CDR2 sequences are SQVTM and ANQGSEA. The CDR3 loop is CSVGRREPSGANVLTF. As DNA, the CDR3 is TGTAGCGTTGGTAGAAGGGAACCCTCTGGGGCCAACGTCCTGACTTTC.

This chain uses TRBV6-1 with TRBJ2-5, with 7 positions matching TRBD2. With V trimmed by 5 bases and J by 11 bases, 14 bases remained unmatched. CDR1 and CDR2 (germline): MNHNS, SASEGT. CDR3 length equals 14 residues. Here the CDR3 reads CASSIGLVQATQYF. The DNA of the CDR3 is TGTGCCAGCAGTATAGGACTAGTTCAAGCGACTCAGTACTTC.

The chain couples TRBV5-4 to TRBJ1-5; unclear D gene. The CDR3 covers 13 residues. Trimming removed 10 bases at V and 2 bases at J, with 13 bases between. CDR1 is SGHNT, CDR2 YYREEE, per germline (reference sequence). The CDR3 bases are TGTGCCTGCATTAAGGACGGCAATCAGCCCCAGCATTTT. Its protein is CACIKDGNQPQHF.

This chain uses TRBV12-5 with TRBJ2-7, with D perhaps given as TRBD1 or TRBD2 (5 bases each). CDR1 is LGHNT, CDR2 FRNRAP, per germline. The CDR3 extends over 13 amino acids. CDR3 sequence reads: CVSEGIGSYEQYF. CDR3 coding DNA: TGTGTCAGTGAGGGGATTGGCTCCTACGAGCAGTACTTC. The whole variable domain, remainder taken from reference TRBV12-5 and TRBJ2-7, is DARVTQTPRHKVTEMGQEVTMRCQPILGHNTVFWYRQTMMQGLELLAYFRNRAPLDDSGMPKDRFSAEMPDATLATLKIQPSEPRDSAVYFCVSEGIGSYEQYFGPGTRLTVT.

V is TRBV9 and J is TRBJ1-1; the D is unclear. Germline CDR1 SGDLS, CDR2 YYNGEE. Trimming cost V 6 bases and J 2 bases, with 11 bases left between them. This CDR3 region has 13 residues. CDR3 nucleotide sequence: TGTGCCAGCATCAGGATGATCAACACTGAAGCTTTCTTT. It encodes CASIRMINTEAFF.

Remarks on this clonotype: Since no conserved phenylalanine or tryptophan closes the CDR3, a read error is the likely cause. For the CDR3, the DNA is TGCGCCAGCAGACATACACAACAGGGGCTCTACGAGCAGTACCTC. Its protein product is CASRHTQQGLYEQYL. The chain links TRBV12-3 or TRBV12-4 to TRBJ2-7, with 7 bases identical to TRBD1. This CDR3 region has 15 residues.